The 8 T cell receptor beta chains listed next were all sequenced from one sample in a study of blood T cell repertoires in COVID-19. TCRdb keeps only in-frame clones here, not all; method: immunoSEQ multiplex PCR. The sample lists roughly 120,000 clones; approximately 81% were seen once. The sequenced sample was peripheral blood. These receptors all stem from a man aged 55 to 70 with acute or convalescent COVID-19.

Only a few counts were recorded for this clone. This chain links TRBV27 with TRBJ2-1, with 10 nucleotides matching TRBD2. V lost 4 bases, J lost 6 bases, and 12 bases stayed unmatched. This CDR3 has 17 residues. The germline V gene has CDR1 MNHEY and CDR2 SMNVEV (reference sequence). The CDR3 loop reads CASSSPTSGHRRNEQFF. In DNA form, the CDR3 reads TGTGCCAGCAGTTCTCCGACTAGCGGGCACCGACGCAATGAGCAGTTCTTC.

As DNA, the CDR3 is TGTGCCAGTAGTATAGCAGCAGGGGGGAACACTGAAGCTTTCTTT. It specifies CASSIAAGGNTEAFF. The rearrangement joins TRBV19 to TRBJ1-1; 7 nucleotides match TRBD1. The CDR3 runs 15 residues. V was clipped by 1 base and J by 1 base; unmatched bases: 3. CDR1 and CDR2 (germline): LNHDA, SQIVND (reference sequence).

V and J are TRBV6-4 and TRBJ2-7; no clear D. In germline, CDR1 is MRHNA, CDR2 SNTAGT. The CDR3 sequence is 16 residues long. V dropped 4 bases and J dropped 0 bases, with 16 bases sitting between them. The CDR3 reads CASSGADPDTSYEQYF. In DNA, the CDR3 is TGTGCCAGCAGTGGGGCAGACCCTGACACCTCCTACGAGCAGTACTTC.

The chain recombines TRBV28 with TRBJ2-6; tentatively, D is TRBD1 (6 bases). Per germline, CDR1 MDHEN and CDR2 SYDVKM. There are 17 residues in the CDR3. Trimming removed 4 bases from V and 1 base from J, with 14 bases in between. CDR3 sequence: CASSSSLGQSGANVLTF. CDR3 DNA: TGTGCCAGCAGTTCCTCCCTTGGACAGTCTGGGGCCAACGTCCTGACTTTC.

This chain links TRBV11-2 with TRBJ2-2, with a possible D match to TRBD2 (6 bases). The germline V and J ends were trimmed by 1 base and 7 bases, with 13 bases remaining between them. This CDR3 has 15 amino acids. From germline, CDR1 is SGHAT and CDR2 FQNNGV. As DNA, the CDR3 is TGTGCCAGCAGCTTAGTCACGGGAGAGGTCGGGGAGCTGTTTTTT. It codes for CASSLVTGEVGELFF. Drawing the rest from reference TRBV11-2 and TRBJ2-2, the complete variable domain is EAGVAQSPRYKIIEKRQSVAFWCNPISGHATLYWYQQILGQGPKLLIQFQNNGVVDDSQLPKDRFSAERLKGVDSTLKIQPAKLEDSAVYLCASSLVTGEVGELFFGEGSRLTVL.

V usage is TRBV6-5 and J usage is TRBJ1-6; no firm D call. Germline V gene lookup returns CDR1 MNHEY and CDR2 SVGAGI. The CDR3 has 14 amino acids. The V end lost 7 bases, the J end lost 10 bases, and 17 bases lay between the germline ends. CDR3 DNA sequence: TGTGCCAGCACTAGGACGGCGGGGAAATCACCCCTCCACTTT. This encodes CASTRTAGKSPLHF.

The gene calls are TRBV6-1 and TRBJ1-4; a weak D match, TRBD1 (6 bases). Germline CDR1 is MNHNS and CDR2 is SASEGT. This CDR3 spans 16 amino acids. V lost 3 bases and J lost 3, with 14 bases in between. For the CDR3, the DNA is TGTGCCAGCAGTGACACGGCAGGGGTAGCTAATGAAAAACTGTTTTTT. It yields the protein CASSDTAGVANEKLFF.

This clone has only one observation. This sequence joins TRBV4-1 and TRBJ1-2; D is possibly TRBD1 (6 bases). V dropped 1 base and J dropped 5 bases, with 23 bases sitting between them. The CDR3 consists of 18 residues. Germline V gene sequence: CDR1 MGHRA, CDR2 YSYEKL. For the CDR3, the DNA is TGCGCCAGCAGCCAAGGTCCCCGGACAGCGCAGGGCCGATATGGCTACACCTTC. Its translation: CASSQGPRTAQGRYGYTF.